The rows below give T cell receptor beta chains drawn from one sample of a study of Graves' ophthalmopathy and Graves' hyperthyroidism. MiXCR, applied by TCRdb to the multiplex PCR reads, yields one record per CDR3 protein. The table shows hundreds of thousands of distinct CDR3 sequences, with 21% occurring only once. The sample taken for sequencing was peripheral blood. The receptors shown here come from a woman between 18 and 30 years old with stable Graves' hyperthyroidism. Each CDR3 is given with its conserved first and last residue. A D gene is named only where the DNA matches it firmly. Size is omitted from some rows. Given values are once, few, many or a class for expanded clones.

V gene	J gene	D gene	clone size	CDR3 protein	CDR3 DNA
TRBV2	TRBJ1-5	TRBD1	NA	CASSGTGGWSNQPQHF	TGTGCCAGCAGTGGGACAGGGGGCTGGAGCAATCAGCCCCAGCATTTT
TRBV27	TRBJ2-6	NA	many	CATQEFAGANVLTF	TGTGCCACGCAGGAATTCGCTGGGGCCAACGTCCTGACTTTC
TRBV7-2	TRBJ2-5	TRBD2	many	CASSSDSGRGETQYF	TGTGCCAGCAGCTCCGATAGCGGGAGAGGAGAGACCCAGTACTTC
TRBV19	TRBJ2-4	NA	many	CASSISGVAKNIQYF	TGTGCCAGTAGTATAAGCGGAGTAGCCAAAAACATTCAGTACTTC
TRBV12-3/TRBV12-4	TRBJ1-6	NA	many	CASSLATWTPLHF	TGTGCCAGCAGTTTAGCCACTTGGACACCCCTCCACTTT
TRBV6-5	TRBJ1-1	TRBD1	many	CASSRTGGNTEAFF	TGTGCCAGCAGCCGGACAGGCGGAAACACTGAAGCTTTCTTT
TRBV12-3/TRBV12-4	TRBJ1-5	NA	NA	CASSLPGNDRSGNQPQHF	TGTGCCAGCAGTTTACCAGGGAACGATAGAAGTGGCAATCAGCCCCAGCATTTT
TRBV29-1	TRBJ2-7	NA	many	CSVEGGMTYEQYF	TGCAGCGTTGAAGGGGGAATGACCTACGAGCAGTACTTC
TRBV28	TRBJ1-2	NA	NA	CASSFPNLYGYTF	TGTGCCAGCAGTTTTCCGAACCTCTATGGCTACACCTTC
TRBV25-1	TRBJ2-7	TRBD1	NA	CASSATGTGFYEQYF	TGTGCCAGCAGTGCTACCGGGACAGGTTTCTACGAGCAGTACTTC
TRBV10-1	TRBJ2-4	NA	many	CASSAGTGNIKYF	TGCGCCAGCAGTGCTGGGACGGGAAACATTAAGTACTTC
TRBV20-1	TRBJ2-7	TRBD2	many	CSASGLAGYEQYF	TGCAGTGCATCGGGACTAGCGGGCTACGAGCAGTACTTC
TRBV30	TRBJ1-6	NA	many	CAWSDLYNSPLHF	TGTGCCTGGAGTGACTTATATAATTCACCCCTCCACTTT
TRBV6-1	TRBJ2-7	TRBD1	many	CASSEDLTGGNEQYF	TGTGCCAGCAGTGAAGATCTGACAGGGGGCAACGAGCAGTACTTC
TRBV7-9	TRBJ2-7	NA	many	CASSHLGGSYEQYF	TGTGCCAGCAGCCACCTCGGGGGCTCCTACGAGCAGTACTTC
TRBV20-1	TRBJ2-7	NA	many	CSGRDFNEQYF	TGCAGTGGGCGGGATTTCAACGAGCAGTACTTC
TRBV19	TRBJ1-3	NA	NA	CASSRSKGRPISGNTIYF	TGTGCCAGTAGTCGAAGCAAGGGACGGCCCATCTCTGGAAACACCATATATTTT
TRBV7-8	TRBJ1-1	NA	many	CASSLRTESGTEAFF	TGTGCCAGCAGCTTAAGGACAGAAAGTGGCACTGAAGCTTTCTTT
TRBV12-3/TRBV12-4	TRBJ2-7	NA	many	CASSLSHKGQYF	TGTGCCAGCAGTTTATCCCACAAGGGGCAGTACTTC
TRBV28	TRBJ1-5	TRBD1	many	CASSYGTGIAQPQHF	TGTGCCAGCAGTTACGGGACAGGGATCGCTCAGCCCCAGCATTTT
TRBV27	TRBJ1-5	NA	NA	CASSFTRYSNQPQHF	TGTGCCAGCAGTTTTACAAGATATAGCAATCAGCCCCAGCATTTT
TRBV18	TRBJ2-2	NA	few	CASSPIVANTGELFF	TGTGCCAGCTCACCTATCGTTGCGAACACCGGGGAGCTGTTTTTT
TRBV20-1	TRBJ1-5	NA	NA	CSARDDSIKGRLYSNQPQHF	TGCAGTGCTAGAGATGACAGTATAAAGGGGAGACTGTATAGCAATCAGCCCCAGCATTTT
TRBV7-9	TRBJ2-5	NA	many	CASSSDTQETQYF	TGTGCCAGCAGCTCGGACACTCAAGAGACCCAGTACTTC
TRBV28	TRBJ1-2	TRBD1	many	CASSLPGTAYGYTF	TGTGCCAGCAGTTTGCCCGGGACAGCCTATGGCTACACCTTC
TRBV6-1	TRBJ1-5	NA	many	CASLPTIQDNQPQHF	TGTGCCAGCCTCCCCACTATACAGGATAATCAGCCCCAGCATTTT
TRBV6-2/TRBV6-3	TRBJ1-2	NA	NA	CASSYSIGSQGYTF	TGTGCCAGCAGTTACTCGATTGGCAGTCAAGGCTACACCTTC
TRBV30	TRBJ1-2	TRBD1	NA	CAWGTGETYGYTF	TGTGCCTGGGGGACAGGAGAGACCTATGGCTACACCTTC
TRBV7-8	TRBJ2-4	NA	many	CASSLGRLGRTQYF	TGTGCCAGCAGCTTAGGGAGACTAGGCCGCACTCAGTACTTC
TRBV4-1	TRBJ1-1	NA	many	CASSQDGRGMGITEAFF	TGCGCCAGCAGCCAAGATGGAAGGGGGATGGGAATCACTGAAGCTTTCTTT
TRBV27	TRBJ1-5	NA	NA	CASSLFGGNMDF	TGTGCCAGCAGTTTATTTGGGGGGAACATGGATTTT
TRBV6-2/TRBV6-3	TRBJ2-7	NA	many	CASSHGRFYEQYF	TGTGCCAGCAGTCACGGCCGCTTCTACGAGCAGTACTTC
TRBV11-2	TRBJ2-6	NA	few	CASSRYPQGRFSGANVLTF	TGTGCCAGCAGCCGTTACCCACAGGGGAGGTTCTCTGGGGCCAACGTCCTGACTTTC
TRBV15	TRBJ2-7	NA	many	CATSPGNYEQYF	TGTGCCACCAGCCCCGGTAATTACGAGCAGTACTTC
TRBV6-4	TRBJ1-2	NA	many	CASSVRGGGGYTF	TGTGCCAGCAGTGTCAGGGGAGGAGGAGGCTACACCTTC
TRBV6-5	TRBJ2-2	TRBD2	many	CASSYRVGLAHIGELFF	TGTGCCAGCAGTTACAGGGTCGGACTAGCGCATATCGGGGAGCTGTTTTTT
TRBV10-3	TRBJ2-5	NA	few	CAISERGFGETQYF	TGTGCCATCAGTGAGCGCGGGTTCGGAGAGACCCAGTACTTC
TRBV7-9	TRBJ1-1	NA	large	CASSLEITGLWNTEAFF	TGTGCCAGCAGCTTAGAAATCACGGGGTTATGGAACACTGAAGCTTTCTTT
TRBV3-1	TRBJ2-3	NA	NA	CASSQGPGKEPFATQYF	TGTGCCAGCAGCCAGGGACCCGGGAAGGAGCCTTTTGCTACGCAGTATTTT
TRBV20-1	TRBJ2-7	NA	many	CSATTSRGIREQYF	TGCAGTGCTACGACCTCCAGGGGAATACGGGAGCAGTACTTC
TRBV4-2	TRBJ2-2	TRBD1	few	CASSHKWDRGAGGPNTGELFF	TGTGCCAGCAGCCATAAATGGGACAGGGGGGCGGGAGGGCCTAACACCGGGGAGCTGTTTTTT
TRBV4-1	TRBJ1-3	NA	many	CASSRGGIVYSGNTIYF	TGCGCCAGCAGCCGGGGGGGTATTGTCTACTCTGGAAACACCATATATTTT
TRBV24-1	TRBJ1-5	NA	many	CATSDHTGGNQPQHF	TGTGCCACCAGTGACCACACAGGTGGGAATCAGCCCCAGCATTTT
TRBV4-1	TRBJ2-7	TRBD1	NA	CASSQPRDRRGGEQYF	TGCGCCAGCAGCCAACCTCGGGACAGGCGAGGGGGCGAGCAGTACTTC
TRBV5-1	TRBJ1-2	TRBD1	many	CASSSRQGDYGYTF	TGCGCCAGCAGCTCGAGACAGGGTGACTATGGCTACACCTTC
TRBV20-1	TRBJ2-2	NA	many	CSANRALGTGELFF	TGCAGTGCTAACAGGGCTCTAGGCACCGGGGAGCTGTTTTTT
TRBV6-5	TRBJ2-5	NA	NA	CASSYSIREQETQYF	TGTGCCAGCAGTTACTCCATTCGGGAGCAAGAGACCCAGTACTTC
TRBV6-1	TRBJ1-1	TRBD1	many	CASSEHPPGGWTEAFF	TGTGCCAGCAGTGAACACCCTCCAGGGGGGTGGACTGAAGCTTTCTTT
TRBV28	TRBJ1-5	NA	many	CASRAGGVSNQPQHF	TGTGCCAGTCGGGCGGGGGGCGTTAGCAATCAGCCCCAGCATTTT
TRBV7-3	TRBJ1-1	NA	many	CASSLTPGGAEAFF	TGTGCCAGCAGCTTAACACCCGGGGGCGCTGAAGCTTTCTTT
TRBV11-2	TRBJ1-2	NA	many	CASSLVGEIGSAGYTF	TGTGCCAGCAGCTTAGTTGGGGAGATAGGGTCTGCTGGCTACACCTTC
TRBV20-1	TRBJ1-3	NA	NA	CSAREGGLSGNTIYF	TGCAGTGCTAGAGAAGGGGGGCTCTCTGGAAACACCATATATTTT
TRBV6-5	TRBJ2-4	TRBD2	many	CASRLGGGSKNIQYF	TGTGCCAGCAGATTAGGCGGGGGGTCCAAAAACATTCAGTACTTC
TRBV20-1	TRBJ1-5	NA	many	CSARQGFRDQPQHF	TGCAGTGCTAGACAGGGATTTAGAGATCAGCCCCAGCATTTT
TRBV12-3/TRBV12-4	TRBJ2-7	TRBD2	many	CASSSRLAGVEQYF	TGTGCCAGCAGTTCGAGACTAGCGGGAGTCGAGCAGTACTTC